This TCR beta chain stems from a study of blood T cell repertoires in COVID-19. Study-wide context: There were acute and convalescent COVID-19 samples, and they came from the United States, Italy and Spain.

The study drew participants aged about 18 to 95 years from some 25 US areas. Two negative PCRs, clearance, or symptom resolution had been documented for recovered Cohort 3 donors. TCRdb's table, derived via immunoSEQ multiplex PCR, lists solely in-frame clones and lacks some. The sample yields about 380,000 clones, 70% to 90% seen once. The germline V and J ends were trimmed by 0 bases and 6 bases, with 12 bases remaining between them. CDR3 size: 14 residues. The germline gives CDR1 GTSNPN, CDR2 SVGIG (reference sequence). The rearrangement joins TRBV30 to TRBJ1-5; D gene uncertain. Material for sequencing was PBMCs or T cells enriched from blood (not recorded which). The source of this sequence is a woman aged 18-29 years who had recovered from COVID-19. The CDR3 nucleotides read TGTGCCTGGAGTGTACTACACGGCGCTCAGCCCCAGCATTTT. This codes for CAWSVLHGAQPQHF.